This entry concerns a single TCR beta chain. Its antigen is still unknown. This entry belongs to a study of beta chain features in type 1 diabetes. Overall study findings and caveats: A moderate, significant TCRB CDR3 shortening appeared in type 1 diabetes across four CD4+ subsets. For type 1 diabetes patients, VDJ junctions showed fewer insertions and more deletions. Shorter templates might be favored by PCR, equally in patients and controls. A greater similarity of naive, central memory and Treg TCRB repertoires was seen among patients than among healthy donors.

Every bit of the isolated RNA underwent reverse transcription, so sequencing read expressed TCRB transcripts. TCRdb keeps only in-frame clones here, not all; method: immunoSEQ multiplex PCR. The data show 900,000 or so clones, with 15% to 20% seen just once and 0.023% held by the top ten. CDR1 and CDR2 from the germline V gene are DFQATT and SNEGSKA (reference sequence). V lost 3 bases and J lost 5, with 7 bases in between. This CDR3 spans 11 amino acids. The rearrangement links TRBV20-1 to TRBJ1-1; no firm D call. Specimen: naive CD4+ T cells from blood. This clonotype was obtained from a woman between 18 and 30 years old in good health. The CDR3 here is CSASGVTEAFF. DNA for the CDR3: TGCAGTGCTAGTGGTGTGACTGAAGCTTTCTTT.